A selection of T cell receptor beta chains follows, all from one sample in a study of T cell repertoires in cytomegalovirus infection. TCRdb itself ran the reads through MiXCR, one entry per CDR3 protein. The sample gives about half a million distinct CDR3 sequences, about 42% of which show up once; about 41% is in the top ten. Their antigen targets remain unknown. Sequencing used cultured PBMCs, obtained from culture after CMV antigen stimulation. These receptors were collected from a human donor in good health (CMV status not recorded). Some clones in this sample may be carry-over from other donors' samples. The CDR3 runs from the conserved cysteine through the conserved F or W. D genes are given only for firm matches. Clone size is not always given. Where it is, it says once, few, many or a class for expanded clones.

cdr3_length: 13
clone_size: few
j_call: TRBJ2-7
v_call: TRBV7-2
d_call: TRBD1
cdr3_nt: TGTGCCAGCAGCCCCGGACAGGGCATCGAGCAGTACTTC
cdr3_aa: CASSPGQGIEQYF

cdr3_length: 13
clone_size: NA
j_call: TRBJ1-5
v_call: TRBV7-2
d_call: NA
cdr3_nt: TGTGCCAGCAGCGTAACCAGGGATCAGCCCCAGCATTTT
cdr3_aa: CASSVTRDQPQHF

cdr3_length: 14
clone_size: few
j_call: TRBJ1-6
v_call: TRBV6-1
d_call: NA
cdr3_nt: TGTGCCAGCAGTCTGGGGGGAACGGATTCACCCCTCCACTTT
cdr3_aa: CASSLGGTDSPLHF

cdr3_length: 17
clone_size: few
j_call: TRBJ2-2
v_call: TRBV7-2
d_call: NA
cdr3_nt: TGTGCCAGCAGCTTAAATCCAGGGGGGTCGAACACCGGGGAGCTGTTTTTT
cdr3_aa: CASSLNPGGSNTGELFF

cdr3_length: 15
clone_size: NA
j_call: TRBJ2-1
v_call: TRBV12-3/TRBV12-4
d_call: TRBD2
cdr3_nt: TGTGCCAGCAGTTTAACTGGACTAGCGGGAAAGGGGCAGTTCTTC
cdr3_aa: CASSLTGLAGKGQFF

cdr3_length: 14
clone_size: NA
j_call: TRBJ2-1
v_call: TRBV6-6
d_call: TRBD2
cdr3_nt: TGTGCCAGCAGTTACTCGATGGGACTAGGTGAGCAGTTCTTC
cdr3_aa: CASSYSMGLGEQFF

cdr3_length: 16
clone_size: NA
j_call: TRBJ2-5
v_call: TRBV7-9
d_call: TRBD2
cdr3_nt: TGTGCCAGCAGCTCTACGACTAGCGGGGGGCCTGAGACCCAGTACTTC
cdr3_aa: CASSSTTSGGPETQYF

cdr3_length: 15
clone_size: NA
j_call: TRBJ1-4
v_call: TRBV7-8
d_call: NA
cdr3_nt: TGTGCCAGCAGCCCCCTGGAGAGGGAGGGGGAAAAACTGTTTTTT
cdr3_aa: CASSPLEREGEKLFF

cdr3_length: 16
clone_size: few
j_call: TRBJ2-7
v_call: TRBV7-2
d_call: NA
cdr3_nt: TGTGCCAGCAGCCCGGATTCTCCGACTTACTCCTACGAGCAGTACTTC
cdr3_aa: CASSPDSPTYSYEQYF

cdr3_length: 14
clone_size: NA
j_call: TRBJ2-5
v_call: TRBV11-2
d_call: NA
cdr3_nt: TGTGCCAGCAGCTTAGGCATTAGCGGAGAGACCCAGTACTTC
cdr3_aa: CASSLGISGETQYF

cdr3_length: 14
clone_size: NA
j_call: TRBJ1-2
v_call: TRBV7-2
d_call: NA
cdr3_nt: TGTGCCAGCAGCTTCCGCCCGAGGGAAAGTGGCTACACCTTC
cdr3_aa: CASSFRPRESGYTF

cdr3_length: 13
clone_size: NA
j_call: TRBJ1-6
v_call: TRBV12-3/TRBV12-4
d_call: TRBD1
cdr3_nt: TGTGCCACCCGACAGGGGGTTGAGCCACCCCTCCACTTT
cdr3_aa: CATRQGVEPPLHF

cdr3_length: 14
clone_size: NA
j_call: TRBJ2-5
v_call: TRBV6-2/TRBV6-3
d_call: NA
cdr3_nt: TGTGCCAGCAGTTACGGGCGGCAGAGGGAGACCCAGTACTTC
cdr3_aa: CASSYGRQRETQYF

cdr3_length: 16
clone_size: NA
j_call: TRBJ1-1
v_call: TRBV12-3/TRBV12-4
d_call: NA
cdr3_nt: TGTGCCAGCGGGTTGGGGCTGTCTCTTAAGGACACTGAAGCTTTCTTT
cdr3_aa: CASGLGLSLKDTEAFF

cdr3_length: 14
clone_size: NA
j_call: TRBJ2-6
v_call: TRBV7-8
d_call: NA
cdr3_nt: TGTGCCAGCAGCTCCGGAGTTGGGGCCAACGTCCTGACTTTC
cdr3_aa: CASSSGVGANVLTF

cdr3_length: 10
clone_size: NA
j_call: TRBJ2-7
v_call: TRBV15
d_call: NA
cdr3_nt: TGTGCCACCGGGGATTACGAGCAGTACTTC
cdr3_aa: CATGDYEQYF

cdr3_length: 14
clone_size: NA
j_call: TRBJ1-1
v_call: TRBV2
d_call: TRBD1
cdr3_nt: TGTGCCAGCAGTGAAAGGGGGCTGAACACTGAAGCTTTCTTT
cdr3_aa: CASSERGLNTEAFF

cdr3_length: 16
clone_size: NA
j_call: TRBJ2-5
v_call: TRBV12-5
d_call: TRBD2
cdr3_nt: TGTGCTAGTGGTTTGGAGACTAGCCTAAGCCAAGAGACCCAGTACTTC
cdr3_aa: CASGLETSLSQETQYF

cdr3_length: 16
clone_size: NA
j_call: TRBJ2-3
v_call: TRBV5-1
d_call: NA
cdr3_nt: TGCGCCAGCAGCTTGGGGGCTAGCGTATACACAGATACGCAGTATTTT
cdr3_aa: CASSLGASVYTDTQYF

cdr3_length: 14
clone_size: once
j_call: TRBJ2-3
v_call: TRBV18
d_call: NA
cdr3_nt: TGTGCCAGCTCACCACCGTCCACCACAGATACGCAGTATTTT
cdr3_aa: CASSPPSTTDTQYF

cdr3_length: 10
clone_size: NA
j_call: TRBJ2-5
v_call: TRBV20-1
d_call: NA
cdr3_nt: TGCAGTGCTAAAGGGGAGACCCAGTACTTC
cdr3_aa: CSAKGETQYF

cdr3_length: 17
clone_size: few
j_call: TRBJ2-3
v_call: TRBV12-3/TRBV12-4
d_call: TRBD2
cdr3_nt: TGTGCCAGCAGTGGACTAGCGGGGGGGCCGTGGCCCGATACGCAGTATTTT
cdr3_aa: CASSGLAGGPWPDTQYF

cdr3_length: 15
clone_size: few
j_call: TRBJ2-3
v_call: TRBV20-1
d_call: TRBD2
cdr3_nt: TGCAGTGCTTGGACTAGCGGGGGCCGCACAGATACGCAGTATTTT
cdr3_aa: CSAWTSGGRTDTQYF

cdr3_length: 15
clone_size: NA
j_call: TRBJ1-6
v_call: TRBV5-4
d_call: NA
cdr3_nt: TGTGCCAGCAGCCCCTCCGGGCAGTTAAATTCACCCCTCCACTTT
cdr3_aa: CASSPSGQLNSPLHF

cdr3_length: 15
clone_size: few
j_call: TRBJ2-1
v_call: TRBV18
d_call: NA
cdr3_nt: TGTGCCAGCTCACAAGACCCTCGCTCCTACAATGAGCAGTTCTTC
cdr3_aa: CASSQDPRSYNEQFF

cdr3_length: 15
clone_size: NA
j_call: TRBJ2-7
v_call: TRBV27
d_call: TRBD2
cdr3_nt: TGTGCCAGCAGCGCCTTTACGGGAGGGTCCTACGAGCAGTACTTC
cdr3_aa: CASSAFTGGSYEQYF

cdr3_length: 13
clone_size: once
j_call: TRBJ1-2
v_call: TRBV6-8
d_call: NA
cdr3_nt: TGTGCCAGCAGTTCCGGGAAGTCGGTTGGCTACACCTTC
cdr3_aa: CASSSGKSVGYTF

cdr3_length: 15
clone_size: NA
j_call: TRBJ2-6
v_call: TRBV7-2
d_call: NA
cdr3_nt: TGTGCCAGCAGCCCTCAGACATCTGGGGCCAACGTCCTGACTTTC
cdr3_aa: CASSPQTSGANVLTF

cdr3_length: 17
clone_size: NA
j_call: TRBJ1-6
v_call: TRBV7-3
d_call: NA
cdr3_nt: TGTGCCAGCAGCTTAGTACGGGACACCGTCTATAATACACCCCTCCACTTT
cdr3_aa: CASSLVRDTVYNTPLHF

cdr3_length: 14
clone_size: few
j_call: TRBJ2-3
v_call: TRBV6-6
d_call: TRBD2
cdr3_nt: TGTGCCAGCAATGCGCGGGGGGTGCAAGATACGCAGTATTTT
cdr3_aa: CASNARGVQDTQYF

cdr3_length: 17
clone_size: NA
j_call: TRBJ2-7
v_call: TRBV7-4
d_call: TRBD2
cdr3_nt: TGTGCCAGCAGCGCCGGGACTAGCGGGAGGGCCCTCTTCGAGCAGTACTTC
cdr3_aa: CASSAGTSGRALFEQYF

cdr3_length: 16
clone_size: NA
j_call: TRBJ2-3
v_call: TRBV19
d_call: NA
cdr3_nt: TGTGCCAGTAGTGCCCGGACGGCCGCCGCGGGAGATACGCAGTATTTT
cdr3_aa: CASSARTAAAGDTQYF

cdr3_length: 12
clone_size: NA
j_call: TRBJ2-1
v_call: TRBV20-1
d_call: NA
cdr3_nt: TGCAGTGCTAACGGGGTATACAATGAGCAGTTCTTC
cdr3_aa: CSANGVYNEQFF

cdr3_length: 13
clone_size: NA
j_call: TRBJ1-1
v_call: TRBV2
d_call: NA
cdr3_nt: TGTGCCAGCAGAGAGGGGCTTAGCACTGAAGCTTTCTTT
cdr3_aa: CASREGLSTEAFF

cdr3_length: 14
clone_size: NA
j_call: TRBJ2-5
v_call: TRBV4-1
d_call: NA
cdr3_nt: TGCGCCAGCAGCCAAGCGGACGCACAAGAGACCCAGTACTTC
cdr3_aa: CASSQADAQETQYF

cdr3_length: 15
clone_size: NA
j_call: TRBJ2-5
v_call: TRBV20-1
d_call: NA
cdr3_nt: TGCAGTGCTAGAGGGAATCGGGGGCCGCAAGAGACCCAGTACTTC
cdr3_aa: CSARGNRGPQETQYF

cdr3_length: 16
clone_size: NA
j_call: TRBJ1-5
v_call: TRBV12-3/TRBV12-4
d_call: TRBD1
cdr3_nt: TGTGCCAGCAGTTCCCCGAGGGGGACAGGGGGCATTCCCCAGCATTTT
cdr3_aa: CASSSPRGTGGIPQHF

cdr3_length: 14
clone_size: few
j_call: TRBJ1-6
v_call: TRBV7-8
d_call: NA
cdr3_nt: TGTGCCAGCAGCTTAGAAGGGAATAATTCACCCCTCCACTTT
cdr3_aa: CASSLEGNNSPLHF

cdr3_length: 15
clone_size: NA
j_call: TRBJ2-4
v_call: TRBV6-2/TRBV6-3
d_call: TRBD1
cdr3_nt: TGTGCCATCTCGGACAGGGACGTGGGCAAAAACATTCAGTACTTC
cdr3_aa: CAISDRDVGKNIQYF

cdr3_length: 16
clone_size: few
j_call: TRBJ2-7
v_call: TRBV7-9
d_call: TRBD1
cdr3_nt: TGTGCCAGCAGCTCGCCCGGGACAGGGAACACCTACGAGCAGTACTTC
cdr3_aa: CASSSPGTGNTYEQYF

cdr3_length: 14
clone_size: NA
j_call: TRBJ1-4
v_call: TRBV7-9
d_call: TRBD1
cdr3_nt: TGTGCCAGCAGCAAAACAGGGGGGACTGAAAAACTGTTTTTT
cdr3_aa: CASSKTGGTEKLFF

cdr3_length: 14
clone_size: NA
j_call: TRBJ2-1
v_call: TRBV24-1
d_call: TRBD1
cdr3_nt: TGTGCCACCAGTGGCGGACAGGGGGACAATGAGCAGTTCTTC
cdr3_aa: CATSGGQGDNEQFF

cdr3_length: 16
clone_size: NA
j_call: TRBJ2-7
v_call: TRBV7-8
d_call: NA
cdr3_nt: TGTGCCAGCAGCTTAGGTCGGGGACTGGACCCCTACGAGCAGTACTTC
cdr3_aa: CASSLGRGLDPYEQYF

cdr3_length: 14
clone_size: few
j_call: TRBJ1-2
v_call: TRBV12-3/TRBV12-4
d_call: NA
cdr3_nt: TGTGCCAGCAGTTCCCTAAATAGGGTTGATGGCTACACCTTC
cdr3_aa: CASSSLNRVDGYTF

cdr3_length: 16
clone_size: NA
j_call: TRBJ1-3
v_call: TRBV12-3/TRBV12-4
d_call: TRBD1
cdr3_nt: TGTGCCAGCAGTAGACGGGGACAGGGCTTTGGAAACACCATATATTTT
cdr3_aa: CASSRRGQGFGNTIYF

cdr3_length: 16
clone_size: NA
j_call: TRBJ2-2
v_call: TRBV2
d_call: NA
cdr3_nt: TGTGCCAGCAGCCCAAAGGGGGTCGGGTACACCGGGGAGCTGTTTTTT
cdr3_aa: CASSPKGVGYTGELFF

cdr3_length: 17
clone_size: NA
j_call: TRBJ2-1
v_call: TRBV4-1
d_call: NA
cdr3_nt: TGCGCCAGCAGCGACCGCACAGCGGCGATTAACTACAATGAGCAGTTCTTC
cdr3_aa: CASSDRTAAINYNEQFF

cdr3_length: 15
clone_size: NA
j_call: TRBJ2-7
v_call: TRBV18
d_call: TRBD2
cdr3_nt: TGTGCCAGCTCACCTGTAGCGGGAGGTTCCTACGAGCAGTACTTC
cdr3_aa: CASSPVAGGSYEQYF

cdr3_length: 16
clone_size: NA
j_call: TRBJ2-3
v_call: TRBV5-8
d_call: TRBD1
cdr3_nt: TGTGCCAGCAGCGACGGGACAGGGGGGTTCACAGATACGCAGTATTTT
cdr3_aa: CASSDGTGGFTDTQYF

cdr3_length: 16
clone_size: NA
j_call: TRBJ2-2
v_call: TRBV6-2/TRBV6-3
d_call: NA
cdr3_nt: TGTGCCAGCAGTTACTCTACTAGTTCACACACCGGGGAGCTGTTTTTT
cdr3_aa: CASSYSTSSHTGELFF

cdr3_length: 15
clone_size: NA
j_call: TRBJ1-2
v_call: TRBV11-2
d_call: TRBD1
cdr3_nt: TGTGCCAGCAGCCCCGGGGACAGGGGTTTGCGTGGCTACACCTTC
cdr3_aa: CASSPGDRGLRGYTF

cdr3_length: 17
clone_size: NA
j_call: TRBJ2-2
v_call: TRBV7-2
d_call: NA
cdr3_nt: TGTGCCAGCAGCTTAGCCGACCCGGGAGCGTGGACCGGGGAGCTGTTTTTT
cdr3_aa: CASSLADPGAWTGELFF

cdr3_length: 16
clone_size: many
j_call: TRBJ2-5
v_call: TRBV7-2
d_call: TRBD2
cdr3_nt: TGTGCCAGCAGCCAGGGGGGCGGGAGGGCCGGAGAGACCCAGTACTTC
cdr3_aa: CASSQGGGRAGETQYF

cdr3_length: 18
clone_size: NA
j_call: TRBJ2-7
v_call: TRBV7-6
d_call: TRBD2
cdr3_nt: TGTGCCAGCAGCGGGGGGGGGCTAGCGGGGGATCGACCCTACGAGCAGTACTTC
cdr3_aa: CASSGGGLAGDRPYEQYF

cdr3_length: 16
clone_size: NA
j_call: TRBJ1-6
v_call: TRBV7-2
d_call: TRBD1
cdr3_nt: TGTGCCAGCAGCACCCAGGGGGGGACATATAATTCACCCCTCCACTTT
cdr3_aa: CASSTQGGTYNSPLHF

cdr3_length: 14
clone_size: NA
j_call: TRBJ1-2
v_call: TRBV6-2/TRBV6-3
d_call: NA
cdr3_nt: TGTGCCAGCAGCGATGATACAGGGATCTATGGCTACACCTTC
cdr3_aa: CASSDDTGIYGYTF

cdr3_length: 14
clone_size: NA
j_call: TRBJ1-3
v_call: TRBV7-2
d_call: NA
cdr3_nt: TGTGCCAGCAGCCGGGGAGGGACCGGAAACACCATATATTTT
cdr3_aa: CASSRGGTGNTIYF

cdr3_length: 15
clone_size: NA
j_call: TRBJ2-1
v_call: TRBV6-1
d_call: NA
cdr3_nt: TGTGCCAGCAGTTATAACGGGGGGCCTGGAAATGAGCAGTTCTTC
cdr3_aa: CASSYNGGPGNEQFF